The 11 T cell receptor beta chains given below trace back to one sample, sequenced in a study of PD-L1 blockade in urothelial cancer. Repertoires were generated with immunoSEQ multiplex PCR, while TCRdb's copy carries only in-frame clones and drops some. The sample yields about 120,000 clones, around 86% seen once. The sample's time point: peripheral blood 6 weeks after treatment start. The input for sequencing was PBMCs, taken around atezolizumab (anti-PD-L1) treatment. These receptors all come from a man in his fifties or sixties with urothelial cancer.

The chain carries TRBV5-1 and TRBJ2-1, with 11 bases matching TRBD2. The CDR3 totals 14 residues. CDR1 is SGHRS and CDR2 is YFSETQ in the germline V gene. V lost 0 bases to trimming and J lost 11 bases; unmatched junction nucleotides: 4. The CDR3 DNA is TGCGCCAGCAGCTTGGAAACTAGCGGGAGCCAGCAGTTCTTC. Residues: CASSLETSGSQQFF.

A note on this clone: An end of the junction differs from the germline gene, which may be a read error. The chain combines TRBV7-7 with TRBJ1-3; D possibly corresponds to TRBD1 (5 bases). CDR3 length: 15 residues. Germline-derived CDR1 and CDR2 are SSHAT and FNYEAQ (reference sequence). DNA of the CDR3: TGTGCTAGCAGCTTAGCTTGGGGCTTTGGAAACACCATATATTTT. It specifies CASSLAWGFGNTIYF.

This chain joins TRBV30 and TRBJ1-1; no clear D. Per germline, CDR1 GTSNPN and CDR2 SVGIG (reference sequence). V was trimmed by 1 base and J by 9 bases, leaving 12 bases between them. This CDR3 has 12 amino acids. This chain's CDR3 is CAWSATTGKAFF. The CDR3 coding sequence is TGTGCCTGGAGTGCCACGACGGGTAAAGCTTTCTTT.

V gene TRBV5-6 combines with J gene TRBJ2-7; no clear D. V was shortened by 2 bases and J by 3 bases, with 6 bases between the two germline ends. The CDR3 runs 12 residues. Germline loops: CDR1 SGHDT, CDR2 YYEEEE. CDR3 bases: TGTGCCAGCAGCTTAATTAACTACGAGCAGTACTTC. Protein: CASSLINYEQYF.

This clone has only a few counts. This sequence joins TRBV9 and TRBJ2-1, with 7 nucleotides matching TRBD1. V lost 3 bases and J lost 4; bases outside the gene matches: 7. This CDR3 comprises 15 residues. Germline CDR1 and CDR2: SGDLS and YYNGEE. For the CDR3, the DNA is TGTGCCAGCAGCGCCAGGGACAGCCGGTACAATGAGCAGTTCTTC. Translated: CASSARDSRYNEQFF.

The chain employs TRBV7-9 and TRBJ2-7; 10 positions agree with TRBD1. V gave up 0 bases and J gave up 5 bases; unmatched junction bases: 10. Germline CDR1 is SEHNR and CDR2 is FQNEAQ (reference sequence). CDR3 length equals 17 residues. The CDR3 region has the DNA TGTGCCAGCAGCTTAGCCCACATCGGGACAGGGGACGACGAGCAGTACTTC. This codes for CASSLAHIGTGDDEQYF.

V is TRBV27 and J is TRBJ2-7, with 14 bases identical to TRBD2. The CDR3 is 15 amino acids. Germline V gives CDR1 MNHEY, CDR2 SMNVEV (reference sequence). Losses at the gene ends were 5 bases for V and 5 bases for J; bases not matched to a gene: 5. Here the CDR3 reads CASSRGTSGSNEQYF. As DNA, the CDR3 is TGTGCCAGCAGTAGAGGGACTAGCGGGAGTAACGAGCAGTACTTC.

J is TRBJ2-1 and V is TRBV4-2; D is perhaps TRBD2 (6 bases). The CDR3 is 14 residues long. Trimming stripped 3 bases from V and 8 bases from J, with 14 bases between. CDR1 and CDR2 (germline): LGHNA, YNFKEQ. CDR3: CASSHAGGTDEQFF. The CDR3 DNA follows: TGTGCCAGCAGCCATGCAGGCGGGACCGATGAGCAGTTCTTC.

The rearrangement links TRBV12-5 to TRBJ2-5; 9 bases match TRBD2. The CDR3 consists of 14 residues. The V segment lost 7 bases and the J segment 6 bases; nucleotides outside the gene matches: 9. CDR1 is LGHNT, CDR2 FRNRAP, per germline. CDR3 sequence (DNA): TGTGCTAGTGCCCTCACTAGCGGGTCAAAGACCCAGTACTTC. Protein product: CASALTSGSKTQYF. The full variable domain, its missing parts supplied by reference TRBV12-5 and TRBJ2-5, is DARVTQTPRHKVTEMGQEVTMRCQPILGHNTVFWYRQTMMQGLELLAYFRNRAPLDDSGMPKDRFSAEMPDATLATLKIQPSEPRDSAVYFCASALTSGSKTQYFGPGTRLLVL.

The CDR3 is CASSIGGDEQYF. The CDR3 region has the DNA TGTGCCAGTAGTATAGGGGGAGACGAGCAGTACTTC. The chain joins TRBV19 to TRBJ2-7, with a tentative D call TRBD2 (5 bases). The length of the CDR3 is 12 residues. The germline V gene has CDR1 LNHDA and CDR2 SQIVND (reference sequence). Between the trimmed V and J ends, which lost 1 base and 5 bases, there was a span of 6 bases.

The chain carries TRBV28 and TRBJ2-2; D unclear. Trimming cost V 6 bases and J 4 bases, with 12 bases left between them. The CDR3 runs to 14 residues. In germline, CDR1 is MDHEN, CDR2 SYDVKM. The CDR3 bases are TGTGCCAGCAGCACCGCCGGGTCCACCGGGGAGCTGTTTTTT. Translated: CASSTAGSTGELFF.